Described below is a single TCR beta chain sequence and its context. This may come from a read error, since a much larger clone is one base off. 5'RACE template switching generated TCR cDNA, adding a universal primer site and UMIs. TCRdb reprocessed the 5' RACE reads via MiXCR and lists one record per CDR3 protein. The repertoire consists of 100,000 to 150,000 distinct CDR3 sequences, with over 8% occurring once and the leading ten covering less than 40%. The data are from a study of T cells after yellow fever vaccination. Germline V CDR1 and CDR2: SQVTM, ANQGSEA. This CDR3 region has 14 residues. This clonotype was sampled from a man younger than 30 who received the YFV17D yellow fever vaccine. Material: CD8+ T cells sorted from PBMCs, obtained on the day of the yellow fever booster vaccination. The J gene is TRBJ2-5, the V gene TRBV29-1, with D perhaps TRBD2 (5 bases). The CDR3 sequence: CSVVGVLGVETLYF. CDR3 sequence (DNA): TGCAGCGTTGTCGGGGTTCTCGGGGTAGAGACCCTGTACTTC.